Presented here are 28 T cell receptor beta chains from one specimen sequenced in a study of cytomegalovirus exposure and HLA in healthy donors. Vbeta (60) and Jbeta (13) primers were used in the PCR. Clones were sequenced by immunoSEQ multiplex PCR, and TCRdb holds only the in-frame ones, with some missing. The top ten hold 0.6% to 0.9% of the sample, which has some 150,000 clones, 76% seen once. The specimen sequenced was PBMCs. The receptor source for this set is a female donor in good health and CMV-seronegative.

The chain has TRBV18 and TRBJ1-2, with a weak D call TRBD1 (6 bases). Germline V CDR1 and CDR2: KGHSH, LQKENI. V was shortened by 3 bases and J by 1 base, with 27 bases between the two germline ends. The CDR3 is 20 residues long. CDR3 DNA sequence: TGTGCCAGCTCACCTCGGATAGTCGGGACCGAGGGGGAGTATAACTATGGCTACACCTTC. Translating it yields CASSPRIVGTEGEYNYGYTF.

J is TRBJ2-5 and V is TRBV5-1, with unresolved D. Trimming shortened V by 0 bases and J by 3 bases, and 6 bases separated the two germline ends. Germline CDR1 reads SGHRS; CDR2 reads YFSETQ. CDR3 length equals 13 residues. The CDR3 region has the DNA TGCGCCAGCAGCTTGGAACTCAAAGAGACCCAGTACTTC. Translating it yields CASSLELKETQYF.

The CDR3, as DNA: TGTGCCAGCTCACTATCCGGACAGGGACAGAATCGGGGGAGCTATGGCTACACCTTC. Protein: CASSLSGQGQNRGSYGYTF. The rearrangement uses TRBV18 and TRBJ1-2; 8 nucleotides line up with TRBD1. Germline CDR1 is KGHSH and CDR2 is LQKENI. This CDR3 contains 19 residues. The trim removed 4 bases at V and 4 bases at J, leaving 20 bases unmatched.

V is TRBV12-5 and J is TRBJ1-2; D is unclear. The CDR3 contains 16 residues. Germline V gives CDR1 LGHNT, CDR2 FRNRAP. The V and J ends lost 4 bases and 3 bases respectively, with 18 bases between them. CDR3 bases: TGTGCTAGTGGTTCATTGGCAGGCCGAACTTACTATGGCTACACCTTC. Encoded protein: CASGSLAGRTYYGYTF.

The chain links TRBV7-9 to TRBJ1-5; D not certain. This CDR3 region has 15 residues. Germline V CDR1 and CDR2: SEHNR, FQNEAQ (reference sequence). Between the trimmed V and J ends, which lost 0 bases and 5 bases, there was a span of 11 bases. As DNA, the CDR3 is TGTGCCAGCAGCTTAGCGTCCGGTCGCTATCAGCCCCAGCATTTT. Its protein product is CASSLASGRYQPQHF.

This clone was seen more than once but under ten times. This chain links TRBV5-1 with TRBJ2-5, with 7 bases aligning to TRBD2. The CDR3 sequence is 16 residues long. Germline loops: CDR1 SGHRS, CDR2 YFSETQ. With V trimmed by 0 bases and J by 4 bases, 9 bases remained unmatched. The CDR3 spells CASSLDGGRAGETQYF. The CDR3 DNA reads TGCGCCAGCAGCTTGGATGGGGGGAGGGCCGGAGAGACCCAGTACTTC.

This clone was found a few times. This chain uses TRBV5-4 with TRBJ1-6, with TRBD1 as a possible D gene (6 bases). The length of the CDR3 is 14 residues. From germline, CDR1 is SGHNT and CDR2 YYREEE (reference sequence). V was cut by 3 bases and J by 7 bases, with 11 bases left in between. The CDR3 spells CASSSRGFNSPLHF. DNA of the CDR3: TGTGCCAGCAGCTCCAGGGGCTTCAATTCACCCCTCCACTTT.

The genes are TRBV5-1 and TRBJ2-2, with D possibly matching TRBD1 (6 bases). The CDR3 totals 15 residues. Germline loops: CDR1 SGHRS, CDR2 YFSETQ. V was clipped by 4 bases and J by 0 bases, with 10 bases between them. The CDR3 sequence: CASSRQDSNTGELFF. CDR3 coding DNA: TGCGCCAGCAGCCGACAGGACTCGAACACCGGGGAGCTGTTTTTT. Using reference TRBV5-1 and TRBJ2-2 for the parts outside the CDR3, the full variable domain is KAGVTQTPRYLIKTRGQQVTLSCSPISGHRSVSWYQQTPGQGLQFLFEYFSETQRNKGNFPGRFSGRQFSNSRSEMNVSTLELGDSALYLCASSRQDSNTGELFFGEGSRLTVL.

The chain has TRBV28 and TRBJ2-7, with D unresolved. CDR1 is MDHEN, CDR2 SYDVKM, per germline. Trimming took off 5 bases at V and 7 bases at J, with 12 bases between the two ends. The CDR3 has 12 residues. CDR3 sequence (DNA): TGTGCCAGCAGTCCTAGGATATTTGAGCAGTACTTC. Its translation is CASSPRIFEQYF.

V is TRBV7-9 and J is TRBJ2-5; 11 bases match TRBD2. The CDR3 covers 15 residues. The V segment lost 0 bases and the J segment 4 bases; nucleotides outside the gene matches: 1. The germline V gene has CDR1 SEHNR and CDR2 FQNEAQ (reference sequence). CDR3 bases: TGTGCCAGCAGCTTAGCTCTAGCGGGAGGAGAGACCCAGTACTTC. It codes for CASSLALAGGETQYF.

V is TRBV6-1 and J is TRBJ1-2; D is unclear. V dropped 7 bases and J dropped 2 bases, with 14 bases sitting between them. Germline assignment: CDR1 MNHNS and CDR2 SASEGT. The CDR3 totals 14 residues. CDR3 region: CASTSWTQNYGYTF. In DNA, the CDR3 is TGTGCCAGCACCTCATGGACTCAAAACTATGGCTACACCTTC.

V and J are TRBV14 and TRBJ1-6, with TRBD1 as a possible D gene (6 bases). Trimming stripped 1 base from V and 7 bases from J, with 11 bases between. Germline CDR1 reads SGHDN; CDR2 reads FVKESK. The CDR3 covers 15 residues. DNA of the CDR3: TGTGCCAGCAGCCAAGTTACAGGGAGCAATTCACCCCTCCACTTT. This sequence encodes CASSQVTGSNSPLHF. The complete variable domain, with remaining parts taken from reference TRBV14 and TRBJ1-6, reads EAGVTQFPSHSVIEKGQTVTLRCDPISGHDNLYWYRRVMGKEIKFLLHFVKESKQDESGMPNNRFLAERTGGTYSTLKVQPAELEDSGVYFCASSQVTGSNSPLHFGNGTRLTVT.

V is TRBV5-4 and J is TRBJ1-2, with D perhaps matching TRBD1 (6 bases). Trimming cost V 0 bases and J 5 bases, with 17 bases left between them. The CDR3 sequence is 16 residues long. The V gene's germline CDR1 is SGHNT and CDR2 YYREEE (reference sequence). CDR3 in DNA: TGTGCCAGCAGCTTGGCCATACGGACAGCCCTATATGGCTACACCTTC. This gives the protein CASSLAIRTALYGYTF.

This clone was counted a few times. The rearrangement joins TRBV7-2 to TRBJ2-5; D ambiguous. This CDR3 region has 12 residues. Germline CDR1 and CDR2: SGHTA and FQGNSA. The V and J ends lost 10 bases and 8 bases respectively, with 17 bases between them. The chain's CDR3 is CAISRTRKTQYF. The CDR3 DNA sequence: TGTGCCATCTCGAGAACCCGTAAAACCCAGTACTTC.

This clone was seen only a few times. CDR3 nucleotide sequence: TGTGCCAGCAGCGTAGGGAGTTTGGGCAATCAGCCCCAGCATTTT. It yields the protein CASSVGSLGNQPQHF. This chain joins TRBV9 and TRBJ1-5; D call uncertain. CDR3 length equals 15 residues. Trimming took 0 bases from V and 2 from J, leaving 9 bases between them. In germline, CDR1 is SGDLS, CDR2 YYNGEE.

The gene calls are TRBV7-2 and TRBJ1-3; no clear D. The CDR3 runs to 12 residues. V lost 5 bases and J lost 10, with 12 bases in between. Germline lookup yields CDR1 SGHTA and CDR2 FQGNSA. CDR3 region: CASSPSQRTIYF. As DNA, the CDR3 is TGTGCCAGCAGCCCCAGCCAGCGGACCATATATTTT.

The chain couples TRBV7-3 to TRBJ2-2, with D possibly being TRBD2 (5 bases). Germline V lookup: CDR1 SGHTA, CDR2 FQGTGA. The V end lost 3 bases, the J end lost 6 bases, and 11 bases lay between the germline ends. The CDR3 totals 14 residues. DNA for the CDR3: TGTGCCAGCAGCTTGGATGGGAGTGCCGGGGAGCTGTTTTTT. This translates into CASSLDGSAGELFF.

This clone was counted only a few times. In nucleotides, the CDR3 is TGCGCCAGCAGCATTCGACAGGGCACCGGGGAGCTGTTTTTT. It codes for CASSIRQGTGELFF. This rearrangement joins TRBV5-1 to TRBJ2-2; 7 positions match TRBD1. Germline values: CDR1 SGHRS, CDR2 YFSETQ. This CDR3 has 14 residues. V trimming: 4 bases; J trimming: 4 bases; junction bases outside the gene matches: 4.

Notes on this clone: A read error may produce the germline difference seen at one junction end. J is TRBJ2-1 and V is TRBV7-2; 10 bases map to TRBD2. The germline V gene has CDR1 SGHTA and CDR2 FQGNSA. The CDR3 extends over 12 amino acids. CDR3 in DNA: TGTGCCAGCAGCTTCTCTAGCGGGGGAGGGCTCTTC. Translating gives CASSFSSGGGLF.

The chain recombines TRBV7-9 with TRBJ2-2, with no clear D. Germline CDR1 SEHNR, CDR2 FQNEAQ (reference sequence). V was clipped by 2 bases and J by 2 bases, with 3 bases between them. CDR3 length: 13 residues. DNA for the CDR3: TGTGCCAGCAGCTTACCTAACACCGGGGAGCTGTTTTTT. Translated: CASSLPNTGELFF.

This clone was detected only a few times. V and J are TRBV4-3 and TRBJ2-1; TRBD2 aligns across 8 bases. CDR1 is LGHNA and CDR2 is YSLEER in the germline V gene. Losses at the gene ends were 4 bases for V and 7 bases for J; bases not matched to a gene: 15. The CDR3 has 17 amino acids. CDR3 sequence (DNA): TGCGCCAGCAGCCCCTATGGTTCCAGCGGGGGTAGTAATGAGCAGTTCTTC. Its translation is CASSPYGSSGGSNEQFF.

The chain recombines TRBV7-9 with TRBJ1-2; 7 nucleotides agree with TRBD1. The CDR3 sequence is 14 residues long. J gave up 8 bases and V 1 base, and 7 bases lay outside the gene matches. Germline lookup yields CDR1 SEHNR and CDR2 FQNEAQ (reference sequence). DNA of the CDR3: TGTGCCAGCAGCTTAGAGACAGGGCTAGGGGGCTACACCTTC. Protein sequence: CASSLETGLGGYTF.

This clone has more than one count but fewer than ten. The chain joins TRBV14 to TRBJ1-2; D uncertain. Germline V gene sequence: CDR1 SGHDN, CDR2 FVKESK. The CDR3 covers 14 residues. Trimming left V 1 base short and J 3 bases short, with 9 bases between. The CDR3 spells CASSQGSRYYGYTF. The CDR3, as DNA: TGTGCCAGCAGCCAAGGATCCAGGTACTATGGCTACACCTTC.

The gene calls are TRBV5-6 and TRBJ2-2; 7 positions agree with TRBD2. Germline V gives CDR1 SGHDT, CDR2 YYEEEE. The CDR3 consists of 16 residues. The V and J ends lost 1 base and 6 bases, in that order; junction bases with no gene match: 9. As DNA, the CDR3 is TGTGCCAGCAGCTTGTATAGGCGGGAGTTGGCCGGGGAGCTGTTTTTT. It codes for CASSLYRRELAGELFF.

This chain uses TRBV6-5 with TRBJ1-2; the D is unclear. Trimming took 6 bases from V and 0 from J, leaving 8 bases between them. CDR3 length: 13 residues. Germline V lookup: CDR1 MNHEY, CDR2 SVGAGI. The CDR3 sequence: CASRRSSNYGYTF. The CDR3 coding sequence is TGTGCCAGCAGGAGAAGCTCTAACTATGGCTACACCTTC.

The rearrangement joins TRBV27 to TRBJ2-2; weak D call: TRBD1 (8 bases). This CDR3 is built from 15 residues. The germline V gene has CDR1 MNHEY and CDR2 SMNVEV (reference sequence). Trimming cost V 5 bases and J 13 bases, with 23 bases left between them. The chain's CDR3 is CASSATGAVGGPLFF. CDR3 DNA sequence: TGTGCCAGCAGTGCGACAGGGGCGGTGGGGGGGCCGCTGTTTTTT.

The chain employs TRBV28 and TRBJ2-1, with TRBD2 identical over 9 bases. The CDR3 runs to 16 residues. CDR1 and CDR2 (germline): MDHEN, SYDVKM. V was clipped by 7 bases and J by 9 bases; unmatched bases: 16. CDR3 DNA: TGTGCCAGCACCTCCCGGCTTAGCGGGAGTTCGGTTGAGCAGTTCTTC. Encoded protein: CASTSRLSGSSVEQFF.

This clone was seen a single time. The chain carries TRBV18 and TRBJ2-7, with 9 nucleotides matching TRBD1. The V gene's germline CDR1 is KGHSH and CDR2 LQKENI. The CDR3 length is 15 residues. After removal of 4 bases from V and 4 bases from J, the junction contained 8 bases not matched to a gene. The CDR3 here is CASSQVRDRAYEQYF. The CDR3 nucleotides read TGTGCCAGCTCACAAGTCCGGGACAGGGCTTACGAGCAGTACTTC.